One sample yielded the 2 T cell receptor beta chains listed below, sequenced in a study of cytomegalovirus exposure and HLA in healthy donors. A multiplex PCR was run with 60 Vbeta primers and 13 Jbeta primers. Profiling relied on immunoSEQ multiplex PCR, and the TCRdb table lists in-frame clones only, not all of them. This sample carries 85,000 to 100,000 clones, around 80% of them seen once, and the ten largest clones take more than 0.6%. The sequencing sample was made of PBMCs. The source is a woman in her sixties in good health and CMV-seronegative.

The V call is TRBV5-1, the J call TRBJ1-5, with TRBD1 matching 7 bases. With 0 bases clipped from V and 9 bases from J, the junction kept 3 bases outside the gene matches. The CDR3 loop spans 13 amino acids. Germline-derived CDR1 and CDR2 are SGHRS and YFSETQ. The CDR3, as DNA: TGCGCCAGCAGCTTGGGACAGGGAGGGCCCCAGCATTTT. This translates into CASSLGQGGPQHF.

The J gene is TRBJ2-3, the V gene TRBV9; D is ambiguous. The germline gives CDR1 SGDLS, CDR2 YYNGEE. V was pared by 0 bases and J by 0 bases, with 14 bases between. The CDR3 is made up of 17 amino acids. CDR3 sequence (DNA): TGTGCCAGCAGCGTAGCTCTCAGTACATCTAGCACAGATACGCAGTATTTT. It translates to CASSVALSTSSTDTQYF.